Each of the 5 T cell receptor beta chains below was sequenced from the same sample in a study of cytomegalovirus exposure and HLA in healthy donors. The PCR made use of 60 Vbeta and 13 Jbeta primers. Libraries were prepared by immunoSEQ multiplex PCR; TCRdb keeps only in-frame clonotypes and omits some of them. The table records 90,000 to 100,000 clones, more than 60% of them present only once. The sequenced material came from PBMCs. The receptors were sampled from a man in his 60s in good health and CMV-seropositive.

The CDR3 DNA follows: TGTGCCAGCAGCTCCAGACAGGGGTTTAGCTCCTACGAGCAGTACTTC. Protein sequence: CASSSRQGFSSYEQYF. The rearrangement uses TRBV7-2 and TRBJ2-7; 8 bases are shared with TRBD1. The CDR3 is 16 amino acids. Germline V CDR1 and CDR2: SGHTA, FQGNSA. Losses at the gene ends were 4 bases for V and 0 bases for J; bases not matched to a gene: 8.

The CDR3 spells CASSSTAYNEQFF. The CDR3 coding sequence is TGTGCCAGCAGCTCGACAGCGTACAATGAGCAGTTCTTC. This chain links TRBV5-5 with TRBJ2-1; tentative D call: TRBD1 (5 bases). With 3 bases removed from V and 4 bases from J, the gap between germline ends came to 8 bases. The CDR3 runs 13 residues. CDR1 is SGHKS and CDR2 is YYEKEE in the germline V gene (reference sequence).

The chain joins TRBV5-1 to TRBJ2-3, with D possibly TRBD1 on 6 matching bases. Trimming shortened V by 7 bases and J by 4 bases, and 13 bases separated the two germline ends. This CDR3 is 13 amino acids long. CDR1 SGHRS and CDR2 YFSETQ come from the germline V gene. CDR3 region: CASRLTGSDTQYF. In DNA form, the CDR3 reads TGCGCCAGCCGTCTGACAGGATCAGATACGCAGTATTTT.

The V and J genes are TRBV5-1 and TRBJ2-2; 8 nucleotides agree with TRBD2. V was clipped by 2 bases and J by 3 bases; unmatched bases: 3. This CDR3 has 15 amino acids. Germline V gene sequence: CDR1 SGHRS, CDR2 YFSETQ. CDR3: CASSLAGADTGELFF. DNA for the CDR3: TGCGCCAGCAGCTTAGCGGGGGCGGACACCGGGGAGCTGTTTTTT. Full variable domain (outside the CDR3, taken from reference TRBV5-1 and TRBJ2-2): KAGVTQTPRYLIKTRGQQVTLSCSPISGHRSVSWYQQTPGQGLQFLFEYFSETQRNKGNFPGRFSGRQFSNSRSEMNVSTLELGDSALYLCASSLAGADTGELFFGEGSRLTVL.

This CDR3 is CASSQVGTGGSQPQHF. For the CDR3, the DNA is TGTGCCAGCAGCCAAGTCGGGACAGGGGGCTCTCAGCCCCAGCATTTT. The genes are TRBV14 and TRBJ1-5; 12 nucleotides align to TRBD1. CDR3 size: 16 residues. Per germline, CDR1 SGHDN and CDR2 FVKESK. With V trimmed by 1 base and J by 6 bases, 4 bases remained unmatched.